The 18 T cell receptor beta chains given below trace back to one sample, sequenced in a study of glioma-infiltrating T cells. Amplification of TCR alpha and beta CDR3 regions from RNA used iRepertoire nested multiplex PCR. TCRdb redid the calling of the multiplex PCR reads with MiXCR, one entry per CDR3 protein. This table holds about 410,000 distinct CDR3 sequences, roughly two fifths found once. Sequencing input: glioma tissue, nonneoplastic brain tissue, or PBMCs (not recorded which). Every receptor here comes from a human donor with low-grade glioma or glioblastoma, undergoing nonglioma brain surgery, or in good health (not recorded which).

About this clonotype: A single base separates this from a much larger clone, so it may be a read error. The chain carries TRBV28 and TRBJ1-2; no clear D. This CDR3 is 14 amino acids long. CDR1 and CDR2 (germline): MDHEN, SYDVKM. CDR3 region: CTSSSPGAFYGYTF. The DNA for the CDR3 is TGTACCAGCAGTTCCCCAGGAGCTTTCTATGGCTACACCTTC.

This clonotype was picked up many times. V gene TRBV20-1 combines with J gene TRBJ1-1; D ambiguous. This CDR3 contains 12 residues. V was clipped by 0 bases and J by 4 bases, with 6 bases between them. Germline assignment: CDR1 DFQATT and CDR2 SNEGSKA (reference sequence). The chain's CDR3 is CSARDTTTEAFF. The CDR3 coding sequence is TGCAGTGCTAGAGATACCACCACTGAAGCTTTCTTT.

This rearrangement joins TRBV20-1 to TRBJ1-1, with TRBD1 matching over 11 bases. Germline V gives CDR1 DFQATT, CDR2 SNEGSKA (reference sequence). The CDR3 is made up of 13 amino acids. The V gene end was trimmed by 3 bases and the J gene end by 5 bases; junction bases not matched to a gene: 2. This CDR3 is CSARDRGQTEAFF. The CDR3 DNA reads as TGCAGTGCTAGGGACAGGGGGCAAACTGAAGCTTTCTTT.

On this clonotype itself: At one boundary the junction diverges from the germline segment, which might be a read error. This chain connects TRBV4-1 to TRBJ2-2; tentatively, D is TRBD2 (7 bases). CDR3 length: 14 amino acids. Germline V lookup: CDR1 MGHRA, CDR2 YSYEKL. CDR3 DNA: TGCGCCAGCAGCTTAAGGGGGGGCACCGGGGACCTGTTTTTT. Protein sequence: CASSLRGGTGDLFF.

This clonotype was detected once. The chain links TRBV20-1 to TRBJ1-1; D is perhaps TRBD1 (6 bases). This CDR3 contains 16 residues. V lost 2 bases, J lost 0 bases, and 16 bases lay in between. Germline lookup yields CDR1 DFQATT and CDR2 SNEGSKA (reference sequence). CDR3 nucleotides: TGCAGTGCTAGACAGGGCGGGGGGCCTCTGAACACTGAAGCTTTCTTT. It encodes CSARQGGGPLNTEAFF.

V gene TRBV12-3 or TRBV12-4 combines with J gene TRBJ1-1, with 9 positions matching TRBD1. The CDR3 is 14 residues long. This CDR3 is CASQGANRNTEAFF. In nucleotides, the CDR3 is TGTGCTTCACAGGGGGCGAACAGGAACACTGAAGCTTTCTTT.

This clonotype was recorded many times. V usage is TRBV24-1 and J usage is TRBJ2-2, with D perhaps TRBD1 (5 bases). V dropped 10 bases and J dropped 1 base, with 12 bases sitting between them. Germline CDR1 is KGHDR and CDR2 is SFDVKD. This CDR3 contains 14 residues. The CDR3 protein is CATGGGQNTGELFF. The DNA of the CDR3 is TGTGCCACGGGTGGTGGACAGAACACCGGGGAGCTGTTTTTT.

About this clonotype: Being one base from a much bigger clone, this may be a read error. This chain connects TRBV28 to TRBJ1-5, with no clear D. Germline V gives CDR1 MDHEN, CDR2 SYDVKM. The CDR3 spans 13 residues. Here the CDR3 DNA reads TGTGCCAGCAGTGGGGTCGGCGTCCAGCCCAAGCATTTT. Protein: CASSGVGVQPKHF.

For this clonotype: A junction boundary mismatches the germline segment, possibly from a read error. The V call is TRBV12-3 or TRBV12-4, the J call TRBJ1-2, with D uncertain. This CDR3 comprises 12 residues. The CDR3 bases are TGTGCCGGCAGTCGCTTAAACTATGGCTACACCTTC. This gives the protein CAGSRLNYGYTF.

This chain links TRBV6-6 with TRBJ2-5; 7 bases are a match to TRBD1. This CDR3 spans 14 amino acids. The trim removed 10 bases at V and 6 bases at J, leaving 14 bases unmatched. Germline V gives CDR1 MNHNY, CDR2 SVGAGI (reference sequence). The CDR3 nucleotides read TGTGCCATCCTACTGGACAGGAGGCAAAAGACCCAGTACTTC. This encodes CAILLDRRQKTQYF.

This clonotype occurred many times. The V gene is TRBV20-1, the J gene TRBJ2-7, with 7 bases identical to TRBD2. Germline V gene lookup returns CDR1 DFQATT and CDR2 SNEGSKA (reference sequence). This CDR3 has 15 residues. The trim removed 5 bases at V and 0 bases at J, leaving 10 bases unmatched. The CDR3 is CSAFYSRGNSYEQYF. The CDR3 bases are TGCAGTGCTTTTTATTCGCGGGGGAACTCCTACGAGCAGTACTTC.

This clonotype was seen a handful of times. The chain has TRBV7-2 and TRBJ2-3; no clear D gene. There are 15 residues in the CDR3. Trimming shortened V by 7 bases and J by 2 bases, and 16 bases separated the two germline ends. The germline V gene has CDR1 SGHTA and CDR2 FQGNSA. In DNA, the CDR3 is TGTGCCAGCACCCAAGATTGGGGATCCACAGATACGCAGTATTTT. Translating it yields CASTQDWGSTDTQYF. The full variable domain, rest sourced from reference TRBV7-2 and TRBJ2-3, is GAGVSQSPSNKVTEKGKDVELRCDPISGHTALYWYRQSLGQGLEFLIYFQGNSAPDKSGLPSDRFSAERTGGSVSTLTIQRTQQEDSAVYLCASTQDWGSTDTQYFGPGTRLTVL.

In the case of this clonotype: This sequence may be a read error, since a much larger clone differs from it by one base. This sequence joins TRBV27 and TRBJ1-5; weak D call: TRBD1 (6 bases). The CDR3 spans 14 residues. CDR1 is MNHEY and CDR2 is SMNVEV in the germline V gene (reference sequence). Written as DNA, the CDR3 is TGTGCCAGCCGATTCAGGGGTTCGGGGCAGCCCAAGCATTTT. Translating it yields CASRFRGSGQPKHF.

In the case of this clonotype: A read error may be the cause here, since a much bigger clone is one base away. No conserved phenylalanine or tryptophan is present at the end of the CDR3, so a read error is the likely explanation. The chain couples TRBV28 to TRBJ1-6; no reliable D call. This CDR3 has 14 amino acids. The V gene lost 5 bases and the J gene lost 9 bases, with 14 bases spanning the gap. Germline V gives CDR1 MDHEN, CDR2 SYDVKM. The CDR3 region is CASSPDPYGSPLHL. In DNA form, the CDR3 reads TGTGCCAGCAGTCCCGACCCCTACGGTTCACCCCTCCACCTT.

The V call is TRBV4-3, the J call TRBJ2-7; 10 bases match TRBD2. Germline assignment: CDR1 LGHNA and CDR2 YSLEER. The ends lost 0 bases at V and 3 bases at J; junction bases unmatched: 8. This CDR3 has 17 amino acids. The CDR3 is CASSQDIRTSGRYEQYF. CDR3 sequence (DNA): TGCGCCAGCAGCCAAGATATTAGGACTAGCGGCCGCTACGAGCAGTACTTC.

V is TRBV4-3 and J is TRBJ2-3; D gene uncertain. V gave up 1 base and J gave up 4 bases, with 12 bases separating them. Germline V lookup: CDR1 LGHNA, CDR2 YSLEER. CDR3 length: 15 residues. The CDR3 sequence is CASSQGLTAPDTQYF. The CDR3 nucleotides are TGCGCCAGCAGCCAAGGGCTAACGGCTCCAGATACGCAGTATTTT.

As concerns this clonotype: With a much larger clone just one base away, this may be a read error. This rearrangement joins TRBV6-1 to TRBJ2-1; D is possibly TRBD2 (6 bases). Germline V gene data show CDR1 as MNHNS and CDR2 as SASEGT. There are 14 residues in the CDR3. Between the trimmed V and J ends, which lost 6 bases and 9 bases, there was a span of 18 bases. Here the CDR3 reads CASSLDYFGIEQFF. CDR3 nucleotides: TGTGCCAGCAGCCTGGACTATTTCGGCATTGAGCAGTTCTTC.

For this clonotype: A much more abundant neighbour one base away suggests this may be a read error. The CDR3 loop reads CASSYSAAPTHKDTQYF. The CDR3 DNA follows: TGTGCCAGCAGTTACTCGGCAGCGCCCACCCACAAAGATACGCAGTATTTT. This chain uses TRBV6-2 or TRBV6-3 with TRBJ2-3, with D uncertain. Germline values: CDR1 MNHEY, CDR2 SVGEGT. Trimming removed 0 bases from V and 5 bases from J, with 18 bases in between. The CDR3 length is 17 residues.